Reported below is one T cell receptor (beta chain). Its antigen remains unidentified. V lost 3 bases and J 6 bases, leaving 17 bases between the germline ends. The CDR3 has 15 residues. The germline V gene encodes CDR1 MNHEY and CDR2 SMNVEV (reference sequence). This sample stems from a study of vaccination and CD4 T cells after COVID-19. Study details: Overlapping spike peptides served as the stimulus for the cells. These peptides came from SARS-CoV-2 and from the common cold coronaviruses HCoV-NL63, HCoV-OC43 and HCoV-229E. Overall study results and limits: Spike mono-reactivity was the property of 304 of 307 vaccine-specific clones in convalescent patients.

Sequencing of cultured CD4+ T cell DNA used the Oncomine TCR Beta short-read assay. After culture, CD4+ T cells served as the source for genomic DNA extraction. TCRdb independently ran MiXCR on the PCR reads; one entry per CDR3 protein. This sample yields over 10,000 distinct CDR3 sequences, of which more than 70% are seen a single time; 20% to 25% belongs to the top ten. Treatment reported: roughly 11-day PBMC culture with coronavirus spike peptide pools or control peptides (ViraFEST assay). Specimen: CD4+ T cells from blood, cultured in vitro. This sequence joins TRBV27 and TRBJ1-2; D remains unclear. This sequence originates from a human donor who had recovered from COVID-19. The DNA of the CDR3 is TGTGCCAGCAGTTTGGCCCGAAAGGGCGAGGATGGCTACACCTTC. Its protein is CASSLARKGEDGYTF.